The subject of this entry is one T cell receptor (beta chain). TCRdb ran MiXCR on the 5' RACE reads and lists one entry per CDR3 protein. The table has around 220,000 distinct CDR3 sequences, 10% to 13% seen once. The source of the sample is a study of identical twins. CDR3 length equals 13 residues. V lost 7 bases, J lost 2 bases, and 12 bases lay in between. Per germline, CDR1 MNHNS and CDR2 SASEGT. The sequenced material came from memory T cells sorted from blood. The chain recombines TRBV6-1 with TRBJ2-7; D possibly corresponds to TRBD2 (5 bases). This TCR was sampled from a man between 50 and 59 years old in good health. CDR3 region: CASTSDGAYEQYF. The DNA for the CDR3 is TGTGCCAGCACCTCGGACGGGGCCTACGAGCAGTACTTC.